A single sample is the source of the 20 T cell receptor beta chains below, sequenced in a study of blood T cell repertoires in COVID-19. TCRdb's copy holds only in-frame clones and misses some; the assay was immunoSEQ multiplex PCR. Of about 160,000 clones listed, 90% are singletons. The sample was peripheral blood. These receptors originate from a man aged 50-59 years with acute or convalescent COVID-19.

CDR3 sequence (DNA): TGCGCCAGCAGCCAAGGGTACAGAGCCAAAAACATTCAGTACTTC. The encoded protein is CASSQGYRAKNIQYF. This chain joins TRBV4-3 and TRBJ2-4; D gene ambiguous. Germline-derived CDR1 and CDR2 are LGHNA and YSLEER. The CDR3 is made up of 15 amino acids. V lost 1 base, J lost 0 bases, and 7 bases lay in between.

V usage is TRBV3-1 (or the pseudogene TRBV3-2) and J usage is TRBJ2-2; 12 positions agree with TRBD2. V dropped 5 bases and J dropped 6; count of bases not matched to a gene: 7. This CDR3 is 16 amino acids long. Looked up from germline, CDR1 is LGHDT and CDR2 is YNNKEL (reference sequence). This chain's CDR3 is CASSGLAGGRAGELFF. CDR3 sequence (DNA): TGTGCCAGCAGCGGTCTAGCGGGAGGGCGAGCCGGGGAGCTGTTTTTT.

This clone was detected a few times. This sequence joins TRBV7-9 and TRBJ1-4; D call uncertain. The CDR3 is 14 amino acids. V lost 8 bases to trimming and J lost 0 bases, with 10 bases between them. Germline V gene data show CDR1 as SEHNR and CDR2 as FQNEAQ (reference sequence). The chain's CDR3 is CASRNSATNEKLFF. CDR3 DNA sequence: TGTGCCAGCCGCAACAGTGCAACTAATGAAAAACTGTTTTTT. Full variable domain (remainder filled in from reference TRBV7-9 and TRBJ1-4): DTGVSQNPRHKITKRGQNVTFRCDPISEHNRLYWYRQTLGQGPEFLTYFQNEAQLEKSRLLSDRFSAERPKGSFSTLEIQRTEQGDSAMYLCASRNSATNEKLFFGSGTQLSVL.

The V and J genes are TRBV13 and TRBJ2-7; 9 nucleotides align to TRBD1. The CDR3 length is 14 residues. V lost 5 bases, J lost 3 bases, and 5 bases stayed unmatched. Germline V gene sequence: CDR1 PRHDT, CDR2 FYEKMQ (reference sequence). In DNA, the CDR3 is TGTGCCAGCAGCCCAGGGACAGGGTACTACGAGCAGTACTTC. It is translated as CASSPGTGYYEQYF.

The chain links TRBV4-1 to TRBJ1-5, with D possibly TRBD1 on 5 matching bases. Germline lookup yields CDR1 MGHRA and CDR2 YSYEKL. The V end was cut by 1 base, the J end by 3 bases, with 10 bases between. The CDR3 loop spans 15 amino acids. The CDR3 sequence: CASSQVQGFNQPQHF. DNA for the CDR3: TGCGCCAGCAGCCAAGTCCAGGGTTTCAATCAGCCCCAGCATTTT.

The chain combines TRBV19 with TRBJ2-3, with 7 nucleotides matching TRBD2. V shed 5 bases, J shed 2 bases, and the junction held 7 bases outside the gene matches. CDR1 and CDR2 (germline): LNHDA, SQIVND (reference sequence). The CDR3 loop spans 15 amino acids. The CDR3 sequence is CASSSPGLHTDTQYF. The CDR3 DNA reads TGTGCCAGTAGTTCCCCGGGACTACACACAGATACGCAGTATTTT.

This chain links TRBV5-1 with TRBJ2-5; 7 positions agree with TRBD2. The CDR3 length is 15 residues. V shed 4 bases, J shed 1 base, and the junction held 7 bases outside the gene matches. Germline V lookup: CDR1 SGHRS, CDR2 YFSETQ. The CDR3 protein is CASSLGPSGQETQYF. The CDR3 DNA sequence: TGCGCCAGCAGCCTTGGTCCTAGCGGCCAAGAGACCCAGTACTTC.

J is TRBJ2-7 and V is TRBV9; 9 bases are a match to TRBD1. V was pared by 3 bases and J by 4 bases, with 8 bases of the junction left unmatched. CDR3 length equals 15 residues. Germline loops: CDR1 SGDLS, CDR2 YYNGEE. The CDR3 here is CASSEGTGRPYEQYF. CDR3 in DNA: TGTGCCAGCAGCGAAGGGACAGGGAGACCTTACGAGCAGTACTTC.

This chain joins TRBV7-2 and TRBJ2-7; 8 bases agree with TRBD2. The CDR3 covers 16 residues. Germline V CDR1 and CDR2: SGHTA, FQGNSA. J gave up 3 bases and V 0 bases, and 7 bases lay outside the gene matches. The CDR3 protein is CASSLAGTSGVYEQYF. CDR3 nucleotide sequence: TGTGCCAGCAGCTTAGCGGGTACTAGCGGAGTCTACGAGCAGTACTTC. Together with reference TRBV7-2 and TRBJ2-7, the CDR3 gives the full variable domain: GAGVSQSPSNKVTEKGKDVELRCDPISGHTALYWYRQSLGQGLEFLIYFQGNSAPDKSGLPSDRFSAERTGGSVSTLTIQRTQQEDSAVYLCASSLAGTSGVYEQYFGPGTRLTVT.

This clone was observed a few times. The chain couples TRBV7-8 to TRBJ2-7; tentative D call: TRBD2 (6 bases). The CDR3 length is 14 residues. The V end lost 3 bases, the J end lost 6 bases, and 15 bases lay between the germline ends. The V gene's germline CDR1 is SGHVS and CDR2 FQNEAQ. CDR3 loop: CASSFLTSSSEQYF. The CDR3 coding sequence is TGTGCCAGCAGCTTCCTAACTAGCAGCTCCGAGCAGTACTTC.

The rearrangement joins TRBV5-6 to TRBJ2-3; 10 positions agree with TRBD1. The CDR3 is 15 amino acids. V gave up 2 bases and J gave up 4 bases; unmatched junction bases: 4. Germline V gene lookup returns CDR1 SGHDT and CDR2 YYEEEE. The CDR3 DNA is TGTGCCAGCAGCTTCGCGGGACAGGGGTCAGATACGCAGTATTTT. Protein: CASSFAGQGSDTQYF.

Only one count was recorded for this clone. This rearrangement joins TRBV13 to TRBJ1-1; 9 bases align to TRBD1. The V and J ends lost 5 bases and 4 bases, in that order; junction bases with no gene match: 8. Per the germline V gene, CDR1 is PRHDT and CDR2 is FYEKMQ (reference sequence). The CDR3 length is 15 residues. Written as DNA, the CDR3 is TGTGCCAGCAGCCCCGCGACAGGGGGAATCACTGAAGCTTTCTTT. Translation: CASSPATGGITEAFF.

This chain links TRBV27 with TRBJ2-2; no clear D. The CDR3 consists of 13 residues. From germline, CDR1 is MNHEY and CDR2 SMNVEV (reference sequence). V lost 0 bases and J 4 bases, leaving 3 bases between the germline ends. The DNA of the CDR3 is TGTGCCAGCAGTTTATCTAGCACCGGGGAGCTGTTTTTT. Its protein product is CASSLSSTGELFF.

V gene TRBV4-1 combines with J gene TRBJ1-1; D perhaps matches TRBD1 (5 bases). The V and J ends lost 1 base and 6 bases respectively, with 9 bases between them. CDR1 and CDR2 from the germline V gene are MGHRA and YSYEKL. The CDR3 sequence is 13 residues long. The CDR3 region has the DNA TGCGCCAGCAGCCAAGTGGGGCTTGCTGAAGCTTTCTTT. Residues: CASSQVGLAEAFF.

V gene TRBV3-1 (or the pseudogene TRBV3-2) combines with J gene TRBJ1-2; 8 nucleotides line up with TRBD1. J lost 7 bases, V lost 0 bases, and 7 bases had no gene match. This CDR3 region has 15 residues. CDR1 is LGHDT and CDR2 is YNNKEL in the germline V gene (reference sequence). The CDR3, as DNA: TGTGCCAGCAGCCAAGATTCCCAGGGGGCGATTGGCTACACCTTC. It yields the protein CASSQDSQGAIGYTF.

The chain has TRBV12-3 or TRBV12-4 and TRBJ1-2, with no clear D. The V gene lost 8 bases and the J gene lost 4 bases, with 14 bases spanning the gap. The CDR3 runs 13 residues. The CDR3 DNA is TGTGCCAGCGGCTACAGATTACTCTATGGCTACACCTTC. Protein sequence: CASGYRLLYGYTF.

The rearrangement uses TRBV19 and TRBJ2-3, with TRBD2 matching over 7 bases. CDR3 length equals 16 residues. Germline V gene sequence: CDR1 LNHDA, CDR2 SQIVND (reference sequence). V shed 0 bases and J 6 bases; nucleotides not matched to a gene: 9. Here the CDR3 reads CASSIELAGARDTQYF. The DNA of the CDR3 is TGTGCCAGTAGTATAGAATTAGCGGGCGCGAGGGATACGCAGTATTTT.

The V gene is TRBV28, the J gene TRBJ2-1; D perhaps matches TRBD1 (5 bases). The CDR3 spans 14 residues. Trimming removed 7 bases at V and 0 bases at J, with 10 bases between. The germline gives CDR1 MDHEN, CDR2 SYDVKM. The CDR3 spells CASTSDNSYNEQFF. As DNA, the CDR3 is TGTGCCAGCACCTCGGACAACTCCTACAATGAGCAGTTCTTC.

The chain employs TRBV4-3 and TRBJ1-5, with D tentatively TRBD1 (5 bases). This CDR3 comprises 17 residues. The V end lost 0 bases, the J end lost 7 bases, and 19 bases lay between the germline ends. Germline assignment: CDR1 LGHNA and CDR2 YSLEER. CDR3 amino acids: CASSQDVMGRGFQPQHF. The CDR3 region has the DNA TGCGCCAGCAGCCAAGATGTTATGGGGAGGGGATTCCAGCCCCAGCATTTT.

The chain recombines TRBV7-2 with TRBJ1-2, with TRBD1 matching 9 bases. V trimming: 4 bases; J trimming: 6 bases; junction bases outside the gene matches: 9. The CDR3 has 15 residues. The germline V gene has CDR1 SGHTA and CDR2 FQGNSA. The CDR3 DNA reads as TGTGCCAGCAGCTCACTACAGGGGGCTCGGGATGGCTACACCTTC. This codes for CASSSLQGARDGYTF.